These T cell receptor beta chains were read from a single sample in a study of CD8+ T cells in alopecia areata. Repertoires were generated with immunoSEQ multiplex PCR, while TCRdb's copy carries only in-frame clones and drops some. The sample has approximately 180,000 clones, 60% seen once. Sequencing used CD4+ T cells sorted from blood, obtained at week 24, from a patient treated with tofacitinib. These receptors were obtained from a human donor with alopecia areata. The CDR3 runs from the conserved cysteine through the conserved F or W. The D gene is left open where the match is weak. Part of the rows lack a size; the others show once, few, many or a class for expanded clones.

V gene,D gene,clone size,J gene,CDR3 DNA,CDR3 protein
TRBV7-9,-,-,TRBJ2-7,TGTGCCAGCAGCTTACCGGGACTCTACTACGAGCAGTACTTC,CASSLPGLYYEQYF
TRBV7-2,-,-,TRBJ2-7,TGTGCCAGCAGCTCGTCCCTCCCTACGGGCGAGCAGTACTTC,CASSSSLPTGEQYF
TRBV5-6,TRBD1,-,TRBJ1-6,TGTGCCAGCAGCTTGGGAGGACAGGCTAATTCACCCCTCCACTTT,CASSLGGQANSPLHF
TRBV30,-,-,TRBJ1-4,TGTGCCTGGAGTAGACAGCGTGCAACTAATGAAAAACTGTTTTTT,CAWSRQRATNEKLFF
TRBV18,-,-,TRBJ1-5,TGTGCCAGCTCACCACCTCTCGGGGACACGAGCAATCAGCCCCAGCATTTT,CASSPPLGDTSNQPQHF
TRBV30,-,-,TRBJ1-2,TGTGCCTGGAACAGGGACTATGGCTACACCTTC,CAWNRDYGYTF
TRBV9,-,once,TRBJ2-7,TGTGCCAGCAGCGCGAGAGACGGGCCCTACGAGCAGTACTTC,CASSARDGPYEQYF
TRBV30,TRBD1,-,TRBJ1-1,TGTGCCTGGATTGGCAGGGGGCAGGCTGAAGCTTTCTTT,CAWIGRGQAEAFF
TRBV12-5,-,-,TRBJ1-5,TGTGCTAGTGGTTCAGACTATAGCAATCAGCCCCAGCATTTT,CASGSDYSNQPQHF
TRBV7-8,-,-,TRBJ1-1,TGTGCCAGCAGCGAGGTGGCCTCTAGAGAAGCTTTCTTT,CASSEVASREAFF
TRBV30,-,-,TRBJ1-1,TGTGCCTGGAGTGTAGGCGGGAACACTGAAGCTTTCTTT,CAWSVGGNTEAFF
TRBV11-2,TRBD1,few,TRBJ1-3,TGTGCCAGCAGCCCTGGGACAGCTACCTACTCTGGAAACACCATATATTTT,CASSPGTATYSGNTIYF
TRBV11-2,-,-,TRBJ2-3,TGTGCCAGTATCGGCGGGGCCACAGATACGCAGTATTTT,CASIGGATDTQYF
TRBV9,-,-,TRBJ1-5,TGTGCCAGCAGCGTAGGAAGCTCGAAGCCCCAGCATTTT,CASSVGSSKPQHF
TRBV2,TRBD1,-,TRBJ1-5,TGTGCCAGCAGTGATCCGGGGACAGGGATCATCAATCAGCCCCAGCATTTT,CASSDPGTGIINQPQHF
TRBV5-6,-,-,TRBJ2-3,TGTGCCAGCAGCTTGTTAGGCAGGGGAGGCACAGATACGCAGTATTTT,CASSLLGRGGTDTQYF
TRBV11-2,-,-,TRBJ2-7,TGTGCCAGCACCCCCACAGGGCGACTACCCTACGAGCAGTACTTC,CASTPTGRLPYEQYF
TRBV2,-,-,TRBJ2-5,TGTGCCAGCAGTGGAGAAGCAGAGACCCAGTACTTC,CASSGEAETQYF